Listed here are 29 T cell receptor beta chains from one sample, sequenced in a study of blood T cell repertoires in COVID-19. TCRdb's table, derived via immunoSEQ multiplex PCR, lists solely in-frame clones and lacks some. The table shows 210,000 or so clones, with roughly 80% occurring only once. Source material: peripheral blood. The receptors originated from a human donor in a cohort sampled during active COVID-19.

The chain links TRBV27 to TRBJ1-1; no definite D call. The CDR3 sequence is 13 residues long. Germline assignment: CDR1 MNHEY and CDR2 SMNVEV (reference sequence). The V and J ends lost 2 bases and 1 base respectively, with 5 bases between them. CDR3: CASSLLGNTEAFF. CDR3 sequence (DNA): TGTGCCAGCAGTTTACTAGGGAACACTGAAGCTTTCTTT.

Written as DNA, the CDR3 is TGCGCCAGCAGCCCAAAAAGCTGGTCAGGCGATCAGCCCCAGCATTTT. Protein sequence: CASSPKSWSGDQPQHF. The rearrangement uses TRBV4-3 and TRBJ1-5; no firm D call. Trimming cost V 4 bases and J 5 bases, with 18 bases left between them. The CDR3 length is 16 residues. CDR1 LGHNA and CDR2 YSLEER come from the germline V gene.

The chain uses TRBV5-1 and TRBJ2-7; 10 bases match TRBD2. The germline V gene has CDR1 SGHRS and CDR2 YFSETQ. CDR3 length: 16 amino acids. With V trimmed by 3 bases and J by 2 bases, 8 bases remained unmatched. CDR3 region: CASSWRTAGGTYEQYF. In DNA, the CDR3 is TGCGCCAGCAGCTGGCGAACAGCGGGAGGGACCTACGAGCAGTACTTC.

This clone was seen a single time. The gene calls are TRBV2 and TRBJ2-1, with 7 bases identical to TRBD1. The CDR3 has 11 residues. Germline V lookup: CDR1 SNHLY, CDR2 FYNNEI. V gave up 7 bases and J gave up 9 bases; unmatched junction bases: 3. CDR3 nucleotides: TGTGCCAGCAACAGGGGTGGTGAGCAGTTCTTC. Residues: CASNRGGEQFF.

V is TRBV9 and J is TRBJ2-7, with D perhaps TRBD2 (6 bases). Germline values: CDR1 SGDLS, CDR2 YYNGEE. V was cut by 3 bases and J by 2 bases, with 9 bases left in between. The length of the CDR3 is 13 residues. CDR3 in DNA: TGTGCCAGCAGCGGCGGGGCCGCCTACGAGCAGTACTTC. Translation gives CASSGGAAYEQYF.

For this clone: The junction departs from germline at one end; a sequencing error may be responsible. This sequence joins TRBV4-2 and TRBJ1-3; 7 bases agree with TRBD1. The CDR3 has 13 amino acids. Germline-derived CDR1 and CDR2 are LGHNA and YNFKEQ. The CDR3 protein is CASSQDPLGDSTF. Written as DNA, the CDR3 is TGTGCCAGCAGCCAAGATCCGCTGGGGGACAGCACCTTT.

The J gene is TRBJ1-6, the V gene TRBV15; 7 nucleotides line up with TRBD1. This CDR3 comprises 16 residues. CDR1 is LNHNV and CDR2 is YYDKDF in the germline V gene (reference sequence). DNA for the CDR3: TGTGCGACCGGGGCCAACAGGGGCTCCTATAATTCACCCCTCCACTTT. Translated: CATGANRGSYNSPLHF.

In its sample, this clone was seen a few times. V is TRBV6-2 or TRBV6-3 and J is TRBJ2-7, with TRBD2 matching 7 bases. From germline, CDR1 is MNHEY and CDR2 SVGEGT. The V segment lost 5 bases and the J segment 2 bases; nucleotides outside the gene matches: 9. CDR3 length: 15 residues. In DNA form, the CDR3 reads TGTGCCAGCAGTCCCGTGGCGGGAGCTCCCTACGAGCAGTACTTC. Its protein product is CASSPVAGAPYEQYF.

The chain employs TRBV27 and TRBJ2-7, with TRBD1 matching over 8 bases. Germline CDR1 MNHEY, CDR2 SMNVEV (reference sequence). The CDR3 is 12 amino acids. V lost 6 bases and J lost 4; bases outside the gene matches: 2. The DNA for the CDR3 is TGTGCCAGCAGAGACAGGGGTTACGAGCAGTACTTC. Translation: CASRDRGYEQYF.

This chain joins TRBV5-3 and TRBJ2-6, with a tentative D call TRBD2 (6 bases). TRBV5-3 is flagged as an ORF with uncertain function. The CDR3 contains 17 residues. V was trimmed by 0 bases and J by 0 bases, leaving 10 bases between them. For the CDR3, the DNA is TGTGCCAGAAGCTTGGGTAGCGGAAACTCTGGGGCCAACGTCCTGACTTTC. Protein product: CARSLGSGNSGANVLTF.

This sequence joins TRBV2 and TRBJ1-2, with D maybe TRBD1 (6 bases). This CDR3 contains 14 residues. The V end was cut by 6 bases, the J end by 4 bases, with 15 bases between. Germline V CDR1 and CDR2: SNHLY, FYNNEI. The chain's CDR3 is CASSLTGSPYGYTF. CDR3 DNA sequence: TGTGCCAGCAGCCTGACAGGCAGCCCCTATGGCTACACCTTC.

The chain recombines TRBV7-3 with TRBJ2-1; maybe TRBD1 (6 bases). Trimming removed 4 bases at V and 6 bases at J, with 19 bases between. This CDR3 has 16 amino acids. The germline CDR1 and CDR2 sequences are SGHTA and FQGTGA. CDR3: CASSWNPEQGVNEQFF. The CDR3, as DNA: TGTGCCAGCAGCTGGAATCCGGAACAGGGAGTCAATGAGCAGTTCTTC.

The V call is TRBV27, the J call TRBJ2-7, with 9 bases matching TRBD1. Germline assignment: CDR1 MNHEY and CDR2 SMNVEV (reference sequence). The CDR3 loop spans 13 amino acids. V was clipped by 6 bases and J by 6 bases; unmatched bases: 6. The CDR3 spells CASSPTGGIEQYF. The CDR3 bases are TGTGCCAGCAGCCCGACAGGGGGTATCGAGCAGTACTTC.

The chain is built from TRBV28 and TRBJ1-4; a possible D gene is TRBD1 (5 bases). Trimming left V 3 bases short and J 8 bases short, with 16 bases between. Per germline, CDR1 MDHEN and CDR2 SYDVKM. The CDR3 runs to 15 residues. The DNA for the CDR3 is TGTGCCAGCAGTTTTGGACACTTTATAGGCGAAAAACTGTTTTTT. Protein sequence: CASSFGHFIGEKLFF.

CDR3 bases: TGTGCCACCAGTGACCAAAGCGGGAACCCCAAGGTAGATACGCAGTATTTT. Translating gives CATSDQSGNPKVDTQYF. The gene calls are TRBV24-1 and TRBJ2-3; 7 nucleotides line up with TRBD2. The CDR3 contains 17 residues. The V and J ends lost 4 bases and 5 bases, in that order; junction bases with no gene match: 14. Germline CDR1 KGHDR, CDR2 SFDVKD.

The chain links TRBV6-5 to TRBJ1-5, with 8 bases matching TRBD1. This CDR3 comprises 14 residues. Per germline, CDR1 MNHEY and CDR2 SVGAGI. With 6 bases clipped from V and 5 bases from J, the junction kept 6 bases outside the gene matches. CDR3: CASRPGQGDQPQHF. The DNA for the CDR3 is TGTGCCAGCAGGCCCGGACAGGGCGATCAGCCCCAGCATTTT.

This chain connects TRBV24-1 to TRBJ1-6; D may be TRBD1 (6 bases). Trimming took 0 bases from V and 9 from J, leaving 20 bases between them. The CDR3 sequence is 18 residues long. The germline CDR1 and CDR2 sequences are KGHDR and SFDVKD. CDR3 in amino acids: CATSDLHSRQGSCSPLHF. CDR3 nucleotides: TGTGCCACCAGTGATTTGCATTCCCGGCAGGGGAGTTGTTCACCCCTCCACTTT.

The chain recombines TRBV28 with TRBJ1-2, with D perhaps matching TRBD1 (5 bases). Germline CDR1 MDHEN, CDR2 SYDVKM. V was clipped by 6 bases and J by 3 bases, with 17 bases between them. The CDR3 spans 15 residues. CDR3 coding DNA: TGTGCCAGCAGCTACGGAAGGGGATTGGACTATGGCTACACCTTC. This encodes CASSYGRGLDYGYTF.

The CDR3 loop is CASSGSIAGEQYF. In DNA form, the CDR3 reads TGTGCCAGCAGTGGATCCATAGCGGGAGAGCAGTACTTC. The chain has TRBV12-3 or TRBV12-4 and TRBJ2-7; 8 nucleotides line up with TRBD2. The CDR3 has 13 amino acids. V shed 5 bases, J shed 7 bases, and the junction held 7 bases outside the gene matches.

The genes are TRBV7-2 and TRBJ1-2, with 9 bases that match TRBD1. Per germline, CDR1 SGHTA and CDR2 FQGNSA. After removal of 5 bases from V and 3 bases from J, the junction contained 4 bases not matched to a gene. The CDR3 runs 14 residues. Here the CDR3 DNA reads TGTGCCAGCAGCATTACAGGGGGCGACTATGGCTACACCTTC. Protein: CASSITGGDYGYTF. Drawing the rest from reference TRBV7-2 and TRBJ1-2, the complete variable domain is GAGVSQSPSNKVTEKGKDVELRCDPISGHTALYWYRQSLGQGLEFLIYFQGNSAPDKSGLPSDRFSAERTGGSVSTLTIQRTQQEDSAVYLCASSITGGDYGYTFGSGTRLTVV.

The rearrangement links TRBV28 to TRBJ2-7; TRBD1 is a possible D gene (6 bases). Between the trimmed V and J ends, which lost 6 bases and 11 bases, there was a span of 14 bases. Germline-derived CDR1 and CDR2 are MDHEN and SYDVKM. The CDR3 runs to 11 residues. As DNA, the CDR3 is TGTGCCAGCAGCAGACTGGGACACGAGTACTTC. Encoded protein: CASSRLGHEYF.

The CDR3 sequence is CASSSHRSSYEQYF. CDR3 DNA: TGTGCCAGCAGTTCCCATAGGAGCTCCTACGAGCAGTACTTC. The rearrangement joins TRBV28 to TRBJ2-7; no clear D gene. Trimming cost V 4 bases and J 0 bases, with 10 bases left between them. CDR1 and CDR2 (germline): MDHEN, SYDVKM. The CDR3 contains 14 residues. Supplemented by reference TRBV28 and TRBJ2-7, the full variable domain reads DVKVTQSSRYLVKRTGEKVFLECVQDMDHENMFWYRQDPGLGLRLIYFSYDVKMKEKGDIPEGYSVSREKKERFSLILESASTNQTSMYLCASSSHRSSYEQYFGPGTRLTVT.

The V gene is TRBV7-3, the J gene TRBJ2-4; TRBD1 matches 7 bases. V trimming: 5 bases; J trimming: 3 bases; junction bases outside the gene matches: 7. Germline CDR1 reads SGHTA; CDR2 reads FQGTGA. CDR3 length: 15 residues. DNA of the CDR3: TGTGCCAGCAGCCGTACAGGGGATAACAAAAACATTCAGTACTTC. Translating it yields CASSRTGDNKNIQYF.

The chain uses TRBV11-2 and TRBJ2-6; maybe TRBD2 (5 bases). This CDR3 has 15 amino acids. V was trimmed by 7 bases and J by 0 bases, leaving 10 bases between them. Per germline, CDR1 SGHAT and CDR2 FQNNGV. The CDR3 bases are TGTGCCAGCACCTGGGAGATCTCTGGGGCCAACGTCCTGACTTTC. This gives the protein CASTWEISGANVLTF.

The rearrangement uses TRBV5-8 and TRBJ1-5; D perhaps matches TRBD1 (5 bases). Trimming cost V 1 base and J 3 bases, with 11 bases left between them. The CDR3 sequence is 15 residues long. CDR1 and CDR2 from the germline V gene are SGHTS and YDEGEE. In DNA form, the CDR3 reads TGTGCCAGCAGCTTGTATGGGGCAGACAATCAGCCCCAGCATTTT. Its translation: CASSLYGADNQPQHF.

V gene TRBV9 combines with J gene TRBJ2-1, with a tentative D call TRBD2 (5 bases). The CDR3 is made up of 14 amino acids. V was clipped by 3 bases and J by 3 bases, with 10 bases between them. Germline CDR1 reads SGDLS; CDR2 reads YYNGEE. The CDR3 region is CASSGISDYNEQFF. CDR3 coding DNA: TGTGCCAGCAGCGGTATTAGCGACTACAATGAGCAGTTCTTC. The variable domain in full, completed from reference TRBV9 and TRBJ2-1, reads DSGVTQTPKHLITATGQRVTLRCSPRSGDLSVYWYQQSLDQGLQFLIQYYNGEERAKGNILERFSAQQFPDLHSELNLSSLELGDSALYFCASSGISDYNEQFFGPGTRLTVL.

The V and J genes are TRBV4-3 and TRBJ2-7; TRBD2 agrees at 7 bases. V gave up 1 base and J gave up 2 bases; unmatched junction bases: 5. The germline CDR1 and CDR2 sequences are LGHNA and YSLEER. The CDR3 consists of 15 residues. The CDR3 DNA reads as TGCGCCAGCAGCCAAGCCGGGACTACCCCCTACGAGCAGTACTTC. Amino acid sequence: CASSQAGTTPYEQYF.

The chain couples TRBV9 to TRBJ1-1; 9 bases are shared with TRBD1. The V segment lost 0 bases and the J segment 5 bases; nucleotides outside the gene matches: 2. This CDR3 is 14 amino acids long. From germline, CDR1 is SGDLS and CDR2 YYNGEE. The CDR3 spells CASSVGTGETEAFF. The CDR3 coding sequence is TGTGCCAGCAGCGTAGGGACAGGGGAAACTGAAGCTTTCTTT. The full variable domain, its missing parts supplied by reference TRBV9 and TRBJ1-1, is DSGVTQTPKHLITATGQRVTLRCSPRSGDLSVYWYQQSLDQGLQFLIQYYNGEERAKGNILERFSAQQFPDLHSELNLSSLELGDSALYFCASSVGTGETEAFFGQGTRLTVV.

The chain links TRBV6-5 to TRBJ1-3, with D maybe TRBD1 (5 bases). Germline V CDR1 and CDR2: MNHEY, SVGAGI. V dropped 0 bases and J dropped 4 bases, with 13 bases sitting between them. The CDR3 length is 16 residues. The CDR3 nucleotides read TGTGCCAGCAGTTACTCGGACATTACGCGCGGAAACACCATATATTTT. This codes for CASSYSDITRGNTIYF.